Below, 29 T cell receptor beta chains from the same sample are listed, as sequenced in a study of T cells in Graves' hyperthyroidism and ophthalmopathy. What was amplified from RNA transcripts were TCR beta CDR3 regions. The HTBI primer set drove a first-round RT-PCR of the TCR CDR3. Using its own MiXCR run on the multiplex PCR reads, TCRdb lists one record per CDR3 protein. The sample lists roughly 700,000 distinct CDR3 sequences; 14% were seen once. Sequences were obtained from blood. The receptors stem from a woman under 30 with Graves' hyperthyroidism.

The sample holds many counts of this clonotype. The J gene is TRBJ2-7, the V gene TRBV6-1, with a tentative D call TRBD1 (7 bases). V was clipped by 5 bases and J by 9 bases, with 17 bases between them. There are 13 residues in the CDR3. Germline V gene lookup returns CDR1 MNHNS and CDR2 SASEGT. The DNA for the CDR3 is TGTGCCAGCAGTCAGGGGGGTTGGGGGCGGCAGTACTTC. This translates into CASSQGGWGRQYF.

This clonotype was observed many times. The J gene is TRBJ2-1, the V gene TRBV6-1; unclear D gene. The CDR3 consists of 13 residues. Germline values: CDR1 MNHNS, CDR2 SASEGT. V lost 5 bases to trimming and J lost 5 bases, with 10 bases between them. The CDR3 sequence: CASSFGFHNEQFF. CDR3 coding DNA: TGTGCCAGCAGTTTCGGGTTCCACAATGAGCAGTTCTTC.

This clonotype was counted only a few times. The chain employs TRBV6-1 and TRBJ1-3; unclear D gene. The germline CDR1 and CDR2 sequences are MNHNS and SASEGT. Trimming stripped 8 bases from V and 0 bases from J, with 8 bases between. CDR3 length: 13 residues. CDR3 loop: CASAVSSGNTIYF. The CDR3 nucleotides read TGTGCCAGCGCGGTTAGCTCTGGAAACACCATATATTTT.

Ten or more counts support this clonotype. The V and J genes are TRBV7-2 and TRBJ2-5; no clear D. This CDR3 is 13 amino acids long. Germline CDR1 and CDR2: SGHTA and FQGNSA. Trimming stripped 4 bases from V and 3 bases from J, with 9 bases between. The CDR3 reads CASSYGREETQYF. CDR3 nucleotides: TGTGCCAGCAGCTACGGACGGGAAGAGACCCAGTACTTC.

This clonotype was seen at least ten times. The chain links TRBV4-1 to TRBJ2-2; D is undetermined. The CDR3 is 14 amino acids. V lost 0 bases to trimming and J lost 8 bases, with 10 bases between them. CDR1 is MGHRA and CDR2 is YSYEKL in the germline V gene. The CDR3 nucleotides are TGCGCCAGCAGCCAAGATCGAAAGGGAGGGGAGCTGTTTTTT. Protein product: CASSQDRKGGELFF.

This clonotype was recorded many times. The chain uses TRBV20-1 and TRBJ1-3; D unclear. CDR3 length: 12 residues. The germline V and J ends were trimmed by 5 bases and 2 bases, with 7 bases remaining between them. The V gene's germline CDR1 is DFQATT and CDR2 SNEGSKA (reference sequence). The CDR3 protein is CSAWAAGNTIYF. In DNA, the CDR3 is TGCAGTGCTTGGGCAGCTGGAAACACCATATATTTT.

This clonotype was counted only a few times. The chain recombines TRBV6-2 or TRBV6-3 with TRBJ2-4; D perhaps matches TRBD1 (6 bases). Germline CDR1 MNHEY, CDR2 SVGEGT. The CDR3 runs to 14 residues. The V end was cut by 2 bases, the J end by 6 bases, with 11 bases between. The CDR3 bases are TGTGCCAGCAGTTACACAGGGAGTGGAAACATTCAGTACTTC. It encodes CASSYTGSGNIQYF.

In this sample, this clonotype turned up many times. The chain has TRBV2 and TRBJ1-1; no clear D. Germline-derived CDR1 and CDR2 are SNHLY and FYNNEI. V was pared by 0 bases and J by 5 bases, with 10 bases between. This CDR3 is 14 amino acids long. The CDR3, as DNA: TGTGCCAGCAGTGAAGCCCCGGGTGGAACTGAAGCTTTCTTT. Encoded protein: CASSEAPGGTEAFF.

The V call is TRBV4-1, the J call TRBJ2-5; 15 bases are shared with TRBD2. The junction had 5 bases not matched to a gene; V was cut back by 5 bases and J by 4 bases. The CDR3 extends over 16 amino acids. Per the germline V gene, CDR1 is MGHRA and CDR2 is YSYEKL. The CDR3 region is CASSSRTSGRGETQYF. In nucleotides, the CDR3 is TGCGCCAGCAGCTCCAGGACTAGCGGGAGGGGAGAGACCCAGTACTTC.

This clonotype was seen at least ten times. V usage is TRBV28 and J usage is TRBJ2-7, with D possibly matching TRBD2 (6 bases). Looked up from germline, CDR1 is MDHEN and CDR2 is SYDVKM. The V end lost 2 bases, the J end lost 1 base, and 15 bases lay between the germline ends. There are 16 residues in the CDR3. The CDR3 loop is CASSLELSGLSYEQYF. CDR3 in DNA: TGTGCCAGCAGTTTAGAACTAAGCGGGCTATCCTACGAGCAGTACTTC.

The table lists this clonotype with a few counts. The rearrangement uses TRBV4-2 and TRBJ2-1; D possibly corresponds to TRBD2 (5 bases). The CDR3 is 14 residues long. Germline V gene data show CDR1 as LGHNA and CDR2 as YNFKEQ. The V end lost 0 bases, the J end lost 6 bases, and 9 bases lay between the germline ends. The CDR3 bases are TGTGCCAGCAGCCAAGATATGGCGGGCAATGAGCAGTTCTTC. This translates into CASSQDMAGNEQFF.

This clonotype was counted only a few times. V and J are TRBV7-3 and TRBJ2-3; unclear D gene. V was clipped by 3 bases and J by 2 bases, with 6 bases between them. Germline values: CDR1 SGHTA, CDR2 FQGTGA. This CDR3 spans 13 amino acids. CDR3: CASSFLDTDTQYF. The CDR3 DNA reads TGTGCCAGCAGCTTTCTAGACACAGATACGCAGTATTTT.

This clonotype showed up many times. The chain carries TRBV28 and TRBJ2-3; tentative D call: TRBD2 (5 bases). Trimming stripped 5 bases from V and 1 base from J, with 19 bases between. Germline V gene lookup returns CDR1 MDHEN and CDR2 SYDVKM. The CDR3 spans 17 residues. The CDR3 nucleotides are TGTGCCAGCAGTCTCTGGGGTGGGCGGGCAGGCACAGATACGCAGTATTTT. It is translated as CASSLWGGRAGTDTQYF. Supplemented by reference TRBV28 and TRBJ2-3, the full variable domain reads DVKVTQSSRYLVKRTGEKVFLECVQDMDHENMFWYRQDPGLGLRLIYFSYDVKMKEKGDIPEGYSVSREKKERFSLILESASTNQTSMYLCASSLWGGRAGTDTQYFGPGTRLTVL.

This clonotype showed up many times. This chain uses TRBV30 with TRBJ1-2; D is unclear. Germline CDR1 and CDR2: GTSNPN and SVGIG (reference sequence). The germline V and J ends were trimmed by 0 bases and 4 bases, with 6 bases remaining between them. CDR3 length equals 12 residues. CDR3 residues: CAWSVLSYGYTF. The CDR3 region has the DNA TGTGCCTGGAGTGTACTCAGCTATGGCTACACCTTC.

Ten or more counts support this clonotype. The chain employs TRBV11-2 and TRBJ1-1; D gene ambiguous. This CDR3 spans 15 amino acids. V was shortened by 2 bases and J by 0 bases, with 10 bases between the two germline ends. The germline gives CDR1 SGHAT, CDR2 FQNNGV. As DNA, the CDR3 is TGTGCCAGCAGCTTATGGCAGACCTTGAACACTGAAGCTTTCTTT. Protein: CASSLWQTLNTEAFF.

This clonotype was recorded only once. CDR3 sequence (DNA): TGTGCCAGTAGTATAATAGCGGGAGGGGACAATGAGCAGTTCTTC. Amino acid sequence: CASSIIAGGDNEQFF. The chain joins TRBV19 to TRBJ2-1, with 11 positions matching TRBD2. CDR1 LNHDA and CDR2 SQIVND come from the germline V gene (reference sequence). V shed 2 bases, J shed 5 bases, and the junction held 2 bases outside the gene matches. The CDR3 extends over 15 amino acids.

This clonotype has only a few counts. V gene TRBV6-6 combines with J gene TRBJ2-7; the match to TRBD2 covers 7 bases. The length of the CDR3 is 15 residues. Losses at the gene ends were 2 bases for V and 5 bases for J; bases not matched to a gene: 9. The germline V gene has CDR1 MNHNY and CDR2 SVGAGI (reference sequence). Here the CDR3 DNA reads TGTGCCAGCAGTTACGGGGGGGAGGGCCGGGACGAGCAGTACTTC. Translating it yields CASSYGGEGRDEQYF.

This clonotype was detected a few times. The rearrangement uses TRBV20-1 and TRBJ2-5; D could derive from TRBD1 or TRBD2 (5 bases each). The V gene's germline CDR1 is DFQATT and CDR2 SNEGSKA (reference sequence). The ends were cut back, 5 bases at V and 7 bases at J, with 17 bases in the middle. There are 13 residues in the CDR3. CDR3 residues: CSAGPGRGRTQYF. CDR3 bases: TGCAGTGCTGGTCCGGGACGAGGGAGGACCCAGTACTTC.

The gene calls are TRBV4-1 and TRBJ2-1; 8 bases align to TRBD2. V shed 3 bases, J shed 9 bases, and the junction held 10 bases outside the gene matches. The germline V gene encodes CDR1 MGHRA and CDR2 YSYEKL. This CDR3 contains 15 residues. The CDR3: CASSHQAGAGFEQFF. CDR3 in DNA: TGCGCCAGCAGCCATCAAGCGGGAGCCGGGTTTGAGCAGTTCTTC.

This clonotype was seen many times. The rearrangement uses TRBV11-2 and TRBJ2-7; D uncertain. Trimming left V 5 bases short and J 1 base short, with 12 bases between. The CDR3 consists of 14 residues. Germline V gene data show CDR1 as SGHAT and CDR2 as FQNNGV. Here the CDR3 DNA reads TGTGCCAGCAGCCCATCGTCCAATTCCTACGAGCAGTACTTC. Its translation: CASSPSSNSYEQYF.

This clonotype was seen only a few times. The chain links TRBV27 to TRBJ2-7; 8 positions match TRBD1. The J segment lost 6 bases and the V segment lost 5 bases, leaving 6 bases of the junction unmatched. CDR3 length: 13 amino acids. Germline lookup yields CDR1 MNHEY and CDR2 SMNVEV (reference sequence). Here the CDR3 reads CASSGSDRAEQYF. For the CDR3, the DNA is TGTGCCAGCAGTGGCTCGGACAGGGCCGAGCAGTACTTC.

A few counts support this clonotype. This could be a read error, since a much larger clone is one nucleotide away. This CDR3 reads CAGSLAQFTEAFF. The CDR3 coding sequence is TGTGCCGGCAGCTTAGCGCAGTTCACTGAAGCTTTCTTT. The chain employs TRBV28 and TRBJ1-1; no clear D gene. CDR1 MDHEN and CDR2 SYDVKM come from the germline V gene. The CDR3 contains 13 residues.

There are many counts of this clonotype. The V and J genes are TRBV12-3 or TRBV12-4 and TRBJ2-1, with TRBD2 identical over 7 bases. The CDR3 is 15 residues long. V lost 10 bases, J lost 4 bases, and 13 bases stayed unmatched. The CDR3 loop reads CATSGRRGLYNEQFF. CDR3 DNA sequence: TGTGCCACCTCCGGGAGGAGGGGCCTATACAATGAGCAGTTCTTC.

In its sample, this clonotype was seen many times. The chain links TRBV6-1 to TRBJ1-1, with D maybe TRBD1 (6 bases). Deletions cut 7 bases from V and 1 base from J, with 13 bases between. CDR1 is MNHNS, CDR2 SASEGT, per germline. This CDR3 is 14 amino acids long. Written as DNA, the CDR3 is TGTGCCAGCATTTTCGGGACAAAGAACACTGAAGCTTTCTTT. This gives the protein CASIFGTKNTEAFF.

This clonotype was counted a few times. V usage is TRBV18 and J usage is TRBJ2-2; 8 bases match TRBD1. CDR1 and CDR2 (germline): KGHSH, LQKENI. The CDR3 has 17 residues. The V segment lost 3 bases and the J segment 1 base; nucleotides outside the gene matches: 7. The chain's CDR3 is CASSPTTGERNTGELFF. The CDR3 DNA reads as TGTGCCAGCTCACCCACGACAGGGGAGAGGAACACCGGGGAGCTGTTTTTT.

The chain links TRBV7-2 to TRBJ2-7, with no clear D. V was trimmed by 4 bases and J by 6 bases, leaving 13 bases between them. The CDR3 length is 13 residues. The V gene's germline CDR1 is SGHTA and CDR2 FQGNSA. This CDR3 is CASSSRTSGEQYF. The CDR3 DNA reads TGTGCCAGCAGCTCAAGAACCTCCGGCGAGCAGTACTTC. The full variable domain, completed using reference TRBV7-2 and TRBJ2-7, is GAGVSQSPSNKVTEKGKDVELRCDPISGHTALYWYRQSLGQGLEFLIYFQGNSAPDKSGLPSDRFSAERTGGSVSTLTIQRTQQEDSAVYLCASSSRTSGEQYFGPGTRLTVT.

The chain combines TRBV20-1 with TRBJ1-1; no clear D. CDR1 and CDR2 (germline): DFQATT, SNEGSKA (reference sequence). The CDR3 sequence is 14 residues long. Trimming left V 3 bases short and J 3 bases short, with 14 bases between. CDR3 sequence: CSARVRSGYTEAFF. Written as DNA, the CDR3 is TGCAGTGCTAGGGTACGTTCTGGATACACTGAAGCTTTCTTT.

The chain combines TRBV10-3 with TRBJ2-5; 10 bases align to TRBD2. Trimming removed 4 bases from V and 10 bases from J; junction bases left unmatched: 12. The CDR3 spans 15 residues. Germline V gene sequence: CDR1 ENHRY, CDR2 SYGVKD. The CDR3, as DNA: TGTGCCATCAGTGGAACAGCGGGAGGGCCTCGGGTCCAGTACTTC. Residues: CAISGTAGGPRVQYF.

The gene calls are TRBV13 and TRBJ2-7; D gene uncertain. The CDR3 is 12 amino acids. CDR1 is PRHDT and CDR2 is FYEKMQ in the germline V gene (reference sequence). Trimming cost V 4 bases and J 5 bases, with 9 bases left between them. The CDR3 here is CASSSLFHEQYF. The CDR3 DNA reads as TGTGCCAGCAGCTCCCTTTTCCACGAGCAGTACTTC. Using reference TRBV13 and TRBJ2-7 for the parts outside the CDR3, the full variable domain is AAGVIQSPRHLIKEKRETATLKCYPIPRHDTVYWYQQGPGQDPQFLISFYEKMQSDKGSIPDRFSAQQFSDYHSELNMSSLELGDSALYFCASSSLFHEQYFGPGTRLTVT.